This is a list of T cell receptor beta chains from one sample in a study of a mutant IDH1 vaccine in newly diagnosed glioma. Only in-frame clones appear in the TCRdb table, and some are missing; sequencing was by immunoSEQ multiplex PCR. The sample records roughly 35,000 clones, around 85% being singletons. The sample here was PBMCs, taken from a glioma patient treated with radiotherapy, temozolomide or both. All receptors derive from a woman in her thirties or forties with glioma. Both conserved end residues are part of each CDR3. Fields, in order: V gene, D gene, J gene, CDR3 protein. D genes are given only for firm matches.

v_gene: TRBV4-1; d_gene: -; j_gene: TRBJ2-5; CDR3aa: CASSQRRFQETQYF
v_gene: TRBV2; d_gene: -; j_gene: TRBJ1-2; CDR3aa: CASSYHATASGGYTF
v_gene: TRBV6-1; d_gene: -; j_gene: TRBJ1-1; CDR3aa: CASRGVNTEAFF
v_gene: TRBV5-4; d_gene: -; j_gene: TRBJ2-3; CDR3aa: CASSLEGYVDTQYF
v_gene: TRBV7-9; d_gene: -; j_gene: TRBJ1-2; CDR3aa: CASSPENGGRSYTF
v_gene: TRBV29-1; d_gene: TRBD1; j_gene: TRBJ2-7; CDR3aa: CSTKQGAPGYEQYF
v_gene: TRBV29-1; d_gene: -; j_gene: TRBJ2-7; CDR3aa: CSVERAGRRYF
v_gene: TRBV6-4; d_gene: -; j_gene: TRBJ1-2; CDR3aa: CASSDQGGYGYTF
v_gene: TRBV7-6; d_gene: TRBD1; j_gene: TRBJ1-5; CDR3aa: CASSLKTGTGGNNQPQHF
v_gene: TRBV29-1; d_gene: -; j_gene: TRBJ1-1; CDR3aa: CSVMEETLMNTEAFF
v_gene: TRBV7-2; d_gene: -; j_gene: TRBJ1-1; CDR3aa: CASSFANTEAFF
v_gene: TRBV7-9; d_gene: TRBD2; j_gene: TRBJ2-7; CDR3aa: CASSPLAGGAEQYF
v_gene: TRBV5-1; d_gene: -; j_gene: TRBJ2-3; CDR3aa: CASSLEAQGSTDTQYF
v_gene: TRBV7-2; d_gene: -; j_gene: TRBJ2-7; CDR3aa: CASSLEEGSYEQYF
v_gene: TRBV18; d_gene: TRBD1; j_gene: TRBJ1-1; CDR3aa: CASSPATGAPNTEAFF
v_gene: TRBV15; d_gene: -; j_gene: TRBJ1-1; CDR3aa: CATSGQGGRNTEAFF
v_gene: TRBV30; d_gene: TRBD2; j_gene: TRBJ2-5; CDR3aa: CARKGGTSGGGEAQYF
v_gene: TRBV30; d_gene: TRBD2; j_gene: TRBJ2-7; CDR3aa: CAWSTSGRGAYEQYF
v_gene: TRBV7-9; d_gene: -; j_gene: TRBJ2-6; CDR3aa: CASSSAVAGANVLTF
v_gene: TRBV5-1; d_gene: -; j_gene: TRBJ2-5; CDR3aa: CASSLPGLSQTQYF
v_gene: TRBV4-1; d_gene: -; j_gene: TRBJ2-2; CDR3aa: CASSQPLSNTGELFF
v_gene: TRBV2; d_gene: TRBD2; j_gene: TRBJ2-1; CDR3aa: CASRQSGGGFNEQFF
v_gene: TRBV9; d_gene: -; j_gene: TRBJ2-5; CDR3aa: CASSGYGQLQETQYF
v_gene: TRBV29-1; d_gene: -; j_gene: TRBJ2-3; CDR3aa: CSVLVRSSEGRDTQYF
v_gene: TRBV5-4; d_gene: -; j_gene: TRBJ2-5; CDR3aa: CASSLVGRQETQYF
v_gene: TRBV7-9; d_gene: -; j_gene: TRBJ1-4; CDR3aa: CASSFLGGNEKLFF
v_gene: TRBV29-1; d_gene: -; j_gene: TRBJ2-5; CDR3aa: CSVDGFGRRTQYF
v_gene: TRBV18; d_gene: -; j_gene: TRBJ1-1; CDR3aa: CASSPERLNTEAFF
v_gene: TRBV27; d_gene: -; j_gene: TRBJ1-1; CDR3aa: CASSQGPGANTEAFF
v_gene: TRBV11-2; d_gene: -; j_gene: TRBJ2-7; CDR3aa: CASSFPPGDNYEQYF
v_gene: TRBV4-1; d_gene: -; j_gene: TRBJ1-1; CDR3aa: CASSRIQVNTEAFF
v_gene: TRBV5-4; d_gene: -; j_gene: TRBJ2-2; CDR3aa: CASSLTGAGPGELFF